The subject of this entry is one TCR beta chain. The sample originates from a study of T cells in Graves' hyperthyroidism and ophthalmopathy. There were TCR beta CDR3 regions amplified from RNA transcripts. The HTBI primer set served for first-round RT-PCR of the TCR CDR3. One entry per CDR3 protein, called by TCRdb with MiXCR from the multiplex PCR reads. The profile shows approximately 600,000 distinct CDR3 sequences, under 25% of them singletons. Sequenced material: blood. This TCR derives from a man aged 25 to 45 with Graves' ophthalmopathy.

The CDR3 DNA follows: TGTGCCATCAGTGGGACAGGCCCCACTGAAGCTTTCTTT. Protein: CAISGTGPTEAFF. This chain uses TRBV10-3 with TRBJ1-1, with 7 bases fitting TRBD1. V dropped 4 bases and J dropped 4; count of bases not matched to a gene: 3. Germline CDR1 and CDR2: ENHRY and SYGVKD. The CDR3 runs 13 residues.